The rows below give T cell receptor beta chains drawn from one sample of a study of cytomegalovirus exposure and HLA in healthy donors. The protocol was immunoSEQ multiplex PCR, while the TCRdb copy is restricted to in-frame clones and leaves out a portion. Counted here are 110,000 to 150,000 clones, roughly 80% occurring once; the ten biggest clones make up approximately 3%. Sequenced input: PBMCs. The receptor set was obtained from a female donor in good health and CMV-seronegative. The CDR3 runs from the conserved cysteine through the conserved F or W. The order of the fields is clone size, D gene, V gene, J gene, CDR3 DNA, CDR3 protein. A D gene is named only where the DNA matches it firmly. The size of a clone is reported for some rows only, either as once, few or many, or as a class for expanded clones.

>few|.|TRBV5-1|TRBJ1-1
TGCGCCAGCAGCTTGGCTCCAGCGGAACAAGCTTTCTTT
CASSLAPAEQAFF
>.|.|TRBV29-1|TRBJ2-1
TGCAGCGTCGCGAGGATCTATGAGCAGTTCTTC
CSVARIYEQFF
>.|TRBD1|TRBV11-2|TRBJ2-7
TGTGCCAGCAGCATCATAGGGGGCGGAACGTCCTACGAGCAGTACTTC
CASSIIGGGTSYEQYF
>.|TRBD1|TRBV19|TRBJ1-3
TGTGCCAGTAGTATGGGTCCCAGGGGGGTACCTGGAAACACCATATATTTT
CASSMGPRGVPGNTIYF
>.|TRBD1|TRBV25-1|TRBJ2-7
TGTGCCAGCAGTGGAATACGGGACAGCCCTTCCTACGAGCAGTACTTC
CASSGIRDSPSYEQYF
>.|.|TRBV28|TRBJ2-4
TGTGCCAGCAGTTTAATCCCCCTAGGAGCCAAAAACATTCAGTACTTC
CASSLIPLGAKNIQYF
>.|.|TRBV7-9|TRBJ2-7
TGTGCCAGCAGCCCTTTCCGGGGTACTGTCTACGAGCAGTACTTC
CASSPFRGTVYEQYF
>many|.|TRBV27|TRBJ2-1
TGTGCCAGCAGGGCAGGGACTGGCTCCTACAATGAGCAGTTCTTC
CASRAGTGSYNEQFF
>.|.|TRBV10-1|TRBJ1-1
TGCGCCAGCAGTGACGGGGACACTGAAGCTTTCTTT
CASSDGDTEAFF
>.|.|TRBV7-9|TRBJ1-5
TGTGCCAGCAGCTTAGGCAGAACAAGCAATCAGCCCCAGCATTTT
CASSLGRTSNQPQHF
>.|.|TRBV28|TRBJ1-3
TGTGCCAGCAGTTACCCCAGCTCTGGAAACACCATATATTTT
CASSYPSSGNTIYF
>once|.|TRBV6-5|TRBJ2-2
TGTGCCAGCAGGAGAAGGGGGATCGGGGAGCTGTTTTTT
CASRRRGIGELFF
>.|TRBD2|TRBV7-2|TRBJ2-3
TGTGCCAGCAGCGCGGGACTAGCGGGGGGAACAGATACGCAGTATTTT
CASSAGLAGGTDTQYF
>.|TRBD2|TRBV7-9|TRBJ2-7
TGTGCCAGCAGCCCCGGGACTAGGTACGGCGAGCAGTACTTC
CASSPGTRYGEQYF
>.|TRBD2|TRBV6-4|TRBJ2-1
TGTGCCACCGCGATAGGCGGGAGCTCCTACAATGAGCAGTTCTTC
CATAIGGSSYNEQFF
>.|.|TRBV7-3|TRBJ2-3
TGTGCCAGCAGCTTATCGGTCCTAGATACGCAGTATTTT
CASSLSVLDTQYF
>.|.|TRBV7-2|TRBJ2-3
TGTGCCAGCAGCCCTCCTTCGCAGTATTTT
CASSPPSQYF
>.|.|TRBV2|TRBJ1-5
TGTGCCAGCAGTGATCGCGGGGTGGACTCGCCTAATCAGCCCCAGCATTTT
CASSDRGVDSPNQPQHF
>many|.|TRBV28|TRBJ2-1
TGTGCCAGCAGCCTTATATCACCGGGAAACAATGAGCAGTTCTTC
CASSLISPGNNEQFF
>.|TRBD2|TRBV27|TRBJ2-7
TGTGCCACCTACCGAAGAAGCGGGAGTACCTACGAGCAGTACTTC
CATYRRSGSTYEQYF
>.|TRBD1|TRBV7-2|TRBJ1-5
TGTGCCAGCAGCCCCGGCCACAGGGGCGATCAGCCCCAGCATTTT
CASSPGHRGDQPQHF
>once|.|TRBV19|TRBJ1-1
TGTCGGTTGAACACTGAAGCTTTCTTT
CRLNTEAFF
>.|TRBD2|TRBV11-3|TRBJ2-1
TGTGCCAGCAGCTCTAGCGGGAGCTCCTACAATGAGCAGTTCTTC
CASSSSGSSYNEQFF
>once|.|TRBV7-2|TRBJ1-1
TGTGCCAGCAGCCCCTGGGCCGGAATCATGAACACTGAAGCTTTCTTT
CASSPWAGIMNTEAFF
>.|TRBD1|TRBV6-6|TRBJ2-1
TGTGCCAGCAGTTACCTGACAGGGGGCAATGAGCAGTTCTTC
CASSYLTGGNEQFF
>.|.|TRBV15|TRBJ2-5
TGTGCCACCAGCAGAGATGGTCACTGGGAGACCCAGTACTTC
CATSRDGHWETQYF
>.|.|TRBV7-9|TRBJ2-2
TGTGCCAGCAGCCCTCTGTTTTTT
CASSPLFF
>few|TRBD2|TRBV6-5|TRBJ2-7
TGTGCCAGCAGCAAAGCGGGGAGCTCCTACGAGCAGTACTTC
CASSKAGSSYEQYF
>.|TRBD2|TRBV5-8|TRBJ2-3
TGTGCCAGCAGCTCCTTAGCGGGGGGGAGCACAGATACGCAGTATTTT
CASSSLAGGSTDTQYF
>.|.|TRBV5-1|TRBJ2-1
TGCGCCAGCAGCTGGGCTCCTGTTGAGGGGGACAATGAGCAGTTCTTC
CASSWAPVEGDNEQFF
>.|.|TRBV4-3|TRBJ1-3
TGCGCCAGCAGCCAAGATGCTACGGTCTCTGGAAACACCATATATTTT
CASSQDATVSGNTIYF
>.|.|TRBV7-9|TRBJ2-1
TGTGCCAGCAGCCTAGCCGGGGACAATGAGCAGTTCTTC
CASSLAGDNEQFF
>.|TRBD2|TRBV27|TRBJ2-1
TGTGCCAGCAGTTCGACTAGCGGGGGGAGATACAATGAGCAGTTCTTC
CASSSTSGGRYNEQFF
>.|.|TRBV7-2|TRBJ1-1
TGTGCCAGCAGCTTAGCGGCAGGGCACACTGAAGCTTTCTTT
CASSLAAGHTEAFF
>.|TRBD2|TRBV6-5|TRBJ2-3
TGTGCCAGCACCCGACTAGCGGGGACAGATACGCAGTATTTT
CASTRLAGTDTQYF
>.|TRBD2|TRBV19|TRBJ2-3
TGTGCCAGTAGTCGGGCGGGAGAAGGCCCAGATACGCAGTATTTT
CASSRAGEGPDTQYF
>few|.|TRBV30|TRBJ1-5
TGTGCCTGGAGTGTCTCGACAGACAATCAGCCCCAGCATTTT
CAWSVSTDNQPQHF
>.|TRBD1|TRBV14|TRBJ1-2
TGTGCCAGCAGCCAAAAATGGGGGACAGACTATGGCTACACCTTC
CASSQKWGTDYGYTF
>.|TRBD1|TRBV15|TRBJ2-1
TGTGCCACCAGCAGAGGTTATGGGACAGGGGGATATGAGCAGTTCTTC
CATSRGYGTGGYEQFF
>.|.|TRBV7-6|TRBJ2-1
TGTGCCAGCAGCTTAGATACACTATCACTAAATGAGCAGTTCTTC
CASSLDTLSLNEQFF
>.|TRBD1|TRBV27|TRBJ1-1
TGTGCCAGCAGGGGGACAGGGGTTAATCCTGAAGCTTTCTTT
CASRGTGVNPEAFF
>.|TRBD2|TRBV4-2|TRBJ2-3
TGTGCCAGCAGCCAACTAAGCGGGGGGGCGGCAGATACGCAGTATTTT
CASSQLSGGAADTQYF
>.|.|TRBV7-9|TRBJ2-1
TGTGCCAGCAGCTTACGGGGGAGTTCCTACAATGAGCAGTTCTTC
CASSLRGSSYNEQFF
>few|.|TRBV7-2|TRBJ1-1
TGTGCCAGCAGCTTTGAAAGGGAGGGCACTGAAGCTTTCTTT
CASSFEREGTEAFF
>.|.|TRBV29-1|TRBJ2-1
TGCAGCGTTGAAGGAGGGTGGTTAGAGGGTGAGCAGTTCTTC
CSVEGGWLEGEQFF
>.|.|TRBV18|TRBJ2-7
TGTGCCAGCTCAGGAACCTACCCGGGTTACGAGCAGTACTTC
CASSGTYPGYEQYF
>few|TRBD1|TRBV7-9|TRBJ2-3
TGTGCCAGCAGCTTTACGCAGGGGGCCGATACGCAGTATTTT
CASSFTQGADTQYF